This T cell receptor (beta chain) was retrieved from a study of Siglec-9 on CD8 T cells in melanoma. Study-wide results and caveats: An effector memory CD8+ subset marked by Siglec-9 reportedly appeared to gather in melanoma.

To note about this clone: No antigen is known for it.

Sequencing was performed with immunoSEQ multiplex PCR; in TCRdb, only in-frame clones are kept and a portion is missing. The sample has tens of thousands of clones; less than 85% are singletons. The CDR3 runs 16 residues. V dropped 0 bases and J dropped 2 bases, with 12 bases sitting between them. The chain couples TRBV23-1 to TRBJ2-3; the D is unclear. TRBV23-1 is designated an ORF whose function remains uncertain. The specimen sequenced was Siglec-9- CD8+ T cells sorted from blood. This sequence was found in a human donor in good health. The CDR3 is CASSQSGLTFTDTQYF. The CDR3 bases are TGCGCCAGCAGTCAATCGGGATTGACGTTCACAGATACGCAGTATTTT.